This is a list of T cell receptor beta chains from one sample in a study of T cells after yellow fever vaccination. TCRdb re-analysed the 5' RACE reads in MiXCR, keeping a single row per CDR3 protein. Here the sample spans about 240,000 distinct CDR3 sequences, more than 3.5% being singletons. Sequencing was performed on PBMCs, taken 15 days after the yellow fever booster vaccination. Source of these receptors: a man aged 18 to 30 who received the YFV17D yellow fever vaccine. CDR3s include the opening cysteine and the closing phenylalanine or tryptophan. D genes are given only for firm matches. Size is stated for part of the rows, as once, few or many counts, or as a class when the clone is expanded.

TRBV12-3/TRBV12-4	many	TRBD1	TRBJ2-7	TGTGCCAGCACCCCGGGACAGGGAAGAGGCGAGCAGTACTTC	CASTPGQGRGEQYF
TRBV15	NA	TRBD2	TRBJ2-7	TGTGCCACCAGCAGCAAAGCTAGCGGGGTGTTCGAGCAGTACTTC	CATSSKASGVFEQYF
TRBV28	many	TRBD2	TRBJ2-3	TGTGCCAGCAGTTTGGGGGTAGTAGCGGGGCCAAAGGAGTATTTT	CASSLGVVAGPKEYF
TRBV12-3/TRBV12-4	many	TRBD2	TRBJ2-3	TGTGCCAGCAGTCCGGCTAGCGGAGATTACACAGATACGCAGTATTTT	CASSPASGDYTDTQYF
TRBV21-1	many	NA	TRBJ2-1	TGTGCCAGCAGCCAACCCCCCCAGAGTGAGCAGTTCTTC	CASSQPPQSEQFF
TRBV4-1	many	TRBD2	TRBJ2-5	TGCGCCAGCAGTCAGTCACCGGGGGGAGGAGAGACCCAGTACTTC	CASSQSPGGGETQYF
TRBV5-1	many	TRBD2	TRBJ2-7	TGCGCCAGCAGCCCTGGGGGGGTGATGTTATCCTACGAGCAGTACTTC	CASSPGGVMLSYEQYF
TRBV28	NA	NA	TRBJ1-1	TGTGCCAGCAGTTTTCGGCTGGACACTGAAGCTTTCTTT	CASSFRLDTEAFF
TRBV5-1	many	TRBD1	TRBJ2-5	TGCGCCAGCAGCTTGTGGGGACAGTTCCAAGAGACCCAGTACTTC	CASSLWGQFQETQYF
TRBV6-2/TRBV6-3	many	TRBD1	TRBJ1-5	TGTGCCAGCAGCCTGAGGGGGCAAGGGCAGCCCCAGCATTTT	CASSLRGQGQPQHF
TRBV7-8	many	TRBD1	TRBJ2-5	TGTGCCAGCCACCACCGGGACAGCCAAGAGACCCAGTACTTC	CASHHRDSQETQYF
TRBV7-3	many	NA	TRBJ2-1	TGTGCCAGCAGCTTACGGGGATACAATGAGCAGTTCTTC	CASSLRGYNEQFF
TRBV18	few	TRBD1	TRBJ1-5	TGTGCCAGCTCACCACAGGGGGCCGGGAGCAATCAGCCCCAGCATTTT	CASSPQGAGSNQPQHF
TRBV3-1	many	NA	TRBJ1-5	TGTGCCAGCAGTCTGGAGTATAGCAATCAGCCCCAGCATTTT	CASSLEYSNQPQHF
TRBV27	few	NA	TRBJ2-3	TGTGCCAGCAGTTCCAGCAACCTAGCCCTGGATACGCAGTATTTT	CASSSSNLALDTQYF
TRBV24-1	many	NA	TRBJ2-3	TGTGCCACCAGTGATCCCCGCACAGATACGCAGTATTTT	CATSDPRTDTQYF
TRBV7-2	many	NA	TRBJ2-1	TGTGCCAGCAGCTTAGGCGCCGGTAGGGAGCAGTTCTTC	CASSLGAGREQFF
TRBV10-3	many	TRBD1	TRBJ1-1	TGTGCCATCAGTGAGCCAGATCGACAGGGTCAGCGCACGGCTTTCTTT	CAISEPDRQGQRTAFF
TRBV6-5	few	NA	TRBJ1-4	TGTGCCAGCAGTTACGCACAATCGTCACGGGGCGAAAAACTGTTTTTT	CASSYAQSSRGEKLFF
TRBV27	NA	TRBD1	TRBJ1-5	TGTGCCAGCAGCCCGGGACAGGAAAATCAGCCCCAGCATTTT	CASSPGQENQPQHF
TRBV20-1	many	NA	TRBJ1-1	TGCAGTGCTAGAGGGCAAACTGAAGCTTTCTTT	CSARGQTEAFF
TRBV7-2	many	TRBD1	TRBJ2-3	TGTGCCAGCAGCTTAGGGACAGGGGGCTTGGATACGCAGTATTTT	CASSLGTGGLDTQYF
TRBV4-3	many	NA	TRBJ1-5	TGCGCCAGCAGCCAAGGGCGGTCGGGGGCAGGGCCCCAGCATTTT	CASSQGRSGAGPQHF
TRBV28	many	TRBD1	TRBJ1-2	TGTGCCAGCAGCACTCATGGACAGGGGGCAGATGGCTACACCTTC	CASSTHGQGADGYTF
TRBV7-3	many	TRBD2	TRBJ2-3	TGTGCCAGCAGCGCTAGCGGGGGCACAGATACGCAGTATTTT	CASSASGGTDTQYF
TRBV7-2	NA	NA	TRBJ2-5	TGTGCCAGCAGCTTAGTAATCGGGGAAGAGACCCAGTACTTC	CASSLVIGEETQYF
TRBV11-2	many	TRBD2	TRBJ2-1	TGTGCCAGCAGCCCAATCCGGGGGGAACCTTACAATGAGCAGTTCTTC	CASSPIRGEPYNEQFF
TRBV5-4	many	TRBD2	TRBJ2-7	TGTGCCAGCAGCTTTAGCGGGGCCCTCTACGAGCAGTACTTC	CASSFSGALYEQYF
TRBV7-9	many	NA	TRBJ1-1	TGTGCCAGCAGCCCCCTGCTCGCAGGTATGAACACTGAAGCTTTCTTT	CASSPLLAGMNTEAFF
TRBV7-2	many	NA	TRBJ1-1	TGTGCCAGCAGCTTAGTGGCAGGGGTGAACACTGAAGCTTTCTTT	CASSLVAGVNTEAFF
TRBV29-1	many	NA	TRBJ1-5	TGCAGCGTTGAAGTTGGGAAGAACCAGCCCCAGCATTTT	CSVEVGKNQPQHF
TRBV12-3/TRBV12-4	many	TRBD1	TRBJ1-6	TGTGCCAGCAGTTTAGCCAGGGGGCTTTCACCCCTCCACTTT	CASSLARGLSPLHF
TRBV7-2	many	TRBD2	TRBJ2-5	TGTGCCAGCAGTAGGGTCGGGACTAGCGGAGAGACCCAGTACTTC	CASSRVGTSGETQYF
TRBV7-2	many	TRBD2	TRBJ2-3	TGTGCCAGCAGCCAGACTAGCGGGGACGCAAATACGCAGTATTTT	CASSQTSGDANTQYF
TRBV3-1	many	TRBD2	TRBJ2-3	TGTGCCAGCAGCCCCGAGCGGGGGAGAGAAGATACGCAGTATTTT	CASSPERGREDTQYF
TRBV27	few	TRBD2	TRBJ2-3	TGTGCCAGCAGTTTACTAGCGGGGGCCGGCACAGATACGCAGTATTTT	CASSLLAGAGTDTQYF
TRBV7-9	many	TRBD1	TRBJ1-2	TGTGCCAGCAGCTTACAAAAAAGTACAGGGGGCGGTGGCTACACCTTC	CASSLQKSTGGGGYTF
TRBV25-1	many	NA	TRBJ2-1	TGTGCCAGCAGTGCCCCGGGGGAGCAGTTCTTC	CASSAPGEQFF
TRBV30	few	TRBD2	TRBJ2-5	TGTGCCTGGAGTGCGGGAGGCCCGAACCAAGAGACCCAGTACTTC	CAWSAGGPNQETQYF
TRBV7-9	many	TRBD2	TRBJ2-1	TGTGCCAGCAGCTCCCCGGAGCGGGGTGGTATCGGTGAGCAGTTCTTC	CASSSPERGGIGEQFF
TRBV4-1	many	NA	TRBJ2-1	TGCGCCAGCAGCCAAGACAACTCTTACAATGAGCAGTTCTTC	CASSQDNSYNEQFF
TRBV7-2	many	NA	TRBJ1-6	TGTGCCAGCAGCTTAATGAGGGTCTCGAGCTCACCCCTCCACTTT	CASSLMRVSSSPLHF
TRBV7-2	many	NA	TRBJ1-1	TGTGCCAGCAACAACAGGGTAGACACTGAAGCTTTCTTT	CASNNRVDTEAFF
TRBV5-6	many	NA	TRBJ2-1	TGTGCCAGCAGCTTTCTGGACGGTACCAATGAGCAGTTCTTC	CASSFLDGTNEQFF
TRBV6-1	NA	TRBD1	TRBJ1-4	TGTGCCAGCATCTTACAGGGGGCCCCGGGTGAAAAACTGTTTTTT	CASILQGAPGEKLFF
TRBV7-2	many	TRBD1	TRBJ1-5	TGTGCCAGCAGCCGGACAGGGGCGAAACAGCCCCAGCATTTT	CASSRTGAKQPQHF
TRBV7-9	many	TRBD1	TRBJ1-4	TGTGCCAGCAGCCAAGTTCCGGGACAGGGCGTTGAAAAACTGTTTTTT	CASSQVPGQGVEKLFF
TRBV6-2/TRBV6-3	many	NA	TRBJ1-2	TGTGCCATTAGCTGGGGAGATGGCTATGGCTACACCTTC	CAISWGDGYGYTF
TRBV4-3	NA	NA	TRBJ2-7	TGCGCCAGCAGCCAAGATCCCCGTCAGTCCTACGAGCAGTACTTC	CASSQDPRQSYEQYF
TRBV5-1	many	TRBD1	TRBJ2-7	TGCGCCAGCAGCTTGGCCTTGGACAGGGTTACCTACGAGCAGTACTTC	CASSLALDRVTYEQYF
TRBV4-3	many	NA	TRBJ2-5	TGCGCCAGCAGCCAAGACGTTTGGGTGGGTCAAGAGACCCAGTACTTC	CASSQDVWVGQETQYF
TRBV9	many	TRBD1	TRBJ1-1	TGTGCCAGCAGCGTAATCCAGGGGGACACTGAAGCTTTCTTT	CASSVIQGDTEAFF
TRBV7-9	many	NA	TRBJ2-3	TGTGCCACCAACCCGGATTCCTGGGTGAATACGCAGTATTTT	CATNPDSWVNTQYF
TRBV7-2	many	TRBD1	TRBJ1-5	TGTGCCAGCAGCACGGACAGGGCTCAGCCCCAGCATTTT	CASSTDRAQPQHF
TRBV20-1	many	NA	TRBJ1-1	TGCAGTGCTAGATCAGGGATGAACACTGAAGCTTTCTTT	CSARSGMNTEAFF
TRBV11-3	few	NA	TRBJ2-1	TGTGCCAGCAGCTTGTACGGCTCCTACAATGAGCAGTTCTTC	CASSLYGSYNEQFF
TRBV5-1	many	NA	TRBJ2-7	TGCGCCAGCCGCTTAGGGCCACCAAACTACTACGAGCAGTACTTC	CASRLGPPNYYEQYF
TRBV20-1	NA	NA	TRBJ1-2	TGCAGTGCTAGAGCCCGGGGCCGGGGGACTGATGGCTACACCTTC	CSARARGRGTDGYTF
TRBV7-2	many	TRBD2	TRBJ2-5	TGTGCCAGCAGGGCCGGGACTAGCGTCGAGACCCAGTACTTC	CASRAGTSVETQYF
TRBV18	many	NA	TRBJ2-1	TGTGCCAGCTCACCAAATACCGGGGCGCCCTACAATGAGCAGTTCTTC	CASSPNTGAPYNEQFF